A single sample is the source of the 18 T cell receptor beta chains below, sequenced in a study of T cells after yellow fever vaccination (dated by TCRdb to about 2019). Taken with the paper, the label for treatment or condition translates to: live attenuated yellow fever vaccine strain. The library came from 5' RACE. The sequencing machine was an Illumina NovaSeq 6000. TCRdb reworked the public reads: Q25 trimming with fastp, MiXCR clone assembly, productive beta chains retained. Each CDR3 protein gets just one entry, which takes the most common genes and DNA from the rows behind it. Here the sample has hundreds of thousands of distinct CDR3 sequences; around 4.9% occur a single time. The ten largest clones add up to around 3.5% of the sample. The sample consisted of CD4+ T cells sorted from PBMCs, taken on the day of the yellow fever booster vaccination. These receptors originate from a young man who received the YFV17D yellow fever vaccine.

The rearrangement uses TRBV20-1 and TRBJ2-3, with TRBD2 as a possible D gene (5 bases). This CDR3 is built from 14 residues. Germline lookup yields CDR1 DFQATT and CDR2 SNEGSKA (reference sequence). CDR3 DNA sequence: TGCTCAAAGGTCCGAGCGGCTAGCACAGATACGCAGTATTTT. Translated, it gives CSKVRAASTDTQYF.

This rearrangement joins TRBV21-1 to TRBJ2-5; the table's D call TRBD1 went unverified against the DNA. TRBV21-1 is a documented pseudogene. The CDR3 runs 10 residues. CDR3 coding DNA: TGTGCCAGCAGACAGGGGGGAAAGTACTTC. Translating gives CASRQGGKYF.

The V and J genes are TRBV7-2 and TRBJ2-1, with 8 bases lining up with TRBD2. Germline-derived CDR1 and CDR2 are SGHTA and FQGNSA. J gave up 9 bases and V 4 bases, and 8 bases lay outside the gene matches. The CDR3 runs to 14 residues. The CDR3 DNA reads TGTGCCAGCAGCTCGGGACTAGTTGGGGCTGAGCAGTTCTTC. Amino acid sequence: CASSSGLVGAEQFF. Looking up the rest from reference TRBV7-2 and TRBJ2-1 gives the full variable domain: GAGVSQSPSNKVTEKGKDVELRCDPISGHTALYWYRQSLGQGLEFLIYFQGNSAPDKSGLPSDRFSAERTGGSVSTLTIQRTQQEDSAVYLCASSSGLVGAEQFFGPGTRLTVL.

V is TRBV5-4 and J is TRBJ1-2; 10 nucleotides align to TRBD1. Germline lookup yields CDR1 SGHNT and CDR2 YYREEE (reference sequence). The CDR3 consists of 15 residues. Trimming at V came to 0 bases and at J to 7 bases, leaving 6 bases not matched to a gene. DNA for the CDR3: TGTGCCAGCAGCTTGGCCGAGACAGGGGGCGGTGGCTACACCTTC. Amino acid sequence: CASSLAETGGGGYTF.

The genes are TRBV24-1 and TRBJ2-1, with a tentative D call TRBD1 (6 bases). Germline-derived CDR1 and CDR2 are KGHDR and SFDVKD. This CDR3 has 12 amino acids. Trimming stripped 9 bases from V and 5 bases from J, with 10 bases between. CDR3 DNA sequence: TGTGCCACCGGCGGACAGCACAATGAGCAGTTCTTC. This encodes CATGGQHNEQFF.

V gene TRBV9 combines with J gene TRBJ1-3, with no clear D. The CDR3 contains 13 residues. Germline CDR1 SGDLS, CDR2 YYNGEE. Trimming stripped 4 bases from V and 4 bases from J, with 9 bases between. The DNA of the CDR3 is TGTGCCAGCAGCATAAATCAGGGAAACACCATATATTTT. It codes for CASSINQGNTIYF.

The rearrangement joins TRBV11-2 to TRBJ2-7; D is perhaps TRBD2 (7 bases). From germline, CDR1 is SGHAT and CDR2 FQNNGV. The CDR3 sequence is 14 residues long. The V gene lost 4 bases and the J gene lost 6 bases, with 16 bases spanning the gap. The CDR3 bases are TGTGCCAGCAGCTCGCTGGGGGGGCCAACCGAGCAGTACTTC. Its translation is CASSSLGGPTEQYF.

The sample holds many counts of this clonotype. V gene TRBV10-2 combines with J gene TRBJ2-3; D not resolved. Germline assignment: CDR1 WSHSY and CDR2 SAAADI. V dropped 4 bases and J dropped 10 bases, with 15 bases sitting between them. The CDR3 runs 13 residues. The CDR3 reads CASSGDLLRAQYF. The CDR3 region has the DNA TGCGCCAGCAGTGGGGATTTACTTAGGGCGCAGTATTTT.

This clonotype was detected a few times. The chain couples TRBV3-1 to TRBJ1-1; 8 positions agree with TRBD1. Germline CDR1 and CDR2: LGHDT and YNNKEL (reference sequence). With V trimmed by 7 bases and J by 5 bases, 6 bases remained unmatched. This CDR3 contains 13 residues. CDR3 coding DNA: TGTGCCAGCACAAGGACAGGGAGAACTGAAGCTTTCTTT. As protein: CASTRTGRTEAFF. The variable domain in full, with the rest retrieved from reference TRBV3-1 and TRBJ1-1, is DTAVSQTPKYLVTQMGNDKSIKCEQNLGHDTMYWYKQDSKKFLKIMFSYNNKELIINETVPNRFSPKSPDKAHLNLHINSLELGDSAVYFCASTRTGRTEAFFGQGTRLTVV.

The chain recombines TRBV4-2 with TRBJ2-1; 10 bases match TRBD2. Trimming took 0 bases from V and 6 from J; bases not matched to a gene: 8. CDR1 LGHNA and CDR2 YNFKEQ come from the germline V gene. This CDR3 has 17 residues. CDR3 region: CASSQEGGLAGVNEQFF. The CDR3 nucleotides are TGTGCCAGCAGCCAAGAAGGAGGCCTAGCGGGGGTCAATGAGCAGTTCTTC.

This clonotype has only a few counts. The chain employs TRBV30 and TRBJ1-1; D not resolved. The CDR3 runs 13 residues. Germline values: CDR1 GTSNPN, CDR2 SVGIG (reference sequence). V lost 4 bases and J 4 bases, leaving 13 bases between the germline ends. The chain's CDR3 is CAWTKVLSTEAFF. Here the CDR3 DNA reads TGTGCCTGGACGAAGGTTTTGAGCACTGAAGCTTTCTTT.

The J gene is TRBJ2-1, the V gene TRBV20-1; 8 bases are shared with TRBD2. The CDR3 loop spans 15 amino acids. In germline, CDR1 is DFQATT, CDR2 SNEGSKA (reference sequence). Germline trimming cut 1 base from V and 1 base from J; bases unmatched to any gene: 3. Written as DNA, the CDR3 is TGCAGTGCTAGAGGAGGCGGGGGGTCCTACAATGAGCAGTTCTTC. This gives the protein CSARGGGGSYNEQFF.

This clonotype appeared a few times. The genes are TRBV7-3 and TRBJ2-3; D is ambiguous. The CDR3 runs to 13 residues. Germline CDR1 reads SGHTA; CDR2 reads FQGTGA. Between the trimmed V and J ends, which lost 5 bases and 4 bases, there was a span of 10 bases. The CDR3 bases are TGTGCCAGCAGCCAAAGGGTGGCAGATACGCAGTATTTT. This encodes CASSQRVADTQYF.

This clonotype showed up just a few times. V and J are TRBV9 and TRBJ2-2; 13 bases line up with TRBD2. Germline CDR1 is SGDLS and CDR2 is YYNGEE. The V segment lost 4 bases and the J segment 0 bases; nucleotides outside the gene matches: 6. This CDR3 is 18 amino acids long. CDR3 DNA sequence: TGTGCCAGCAGCCCCCGACTAGCGGGGGGAACGAACACCGGGGAGCTGTTTTTT. This encodes CASSPRLAGGTNTGELFF.

This clonotype has only a few counts. The chain uses TRBV24-1 and TRBJ2-1; no reliable D call. In germline, CDR1 is KGHDR, CDR2 SFDVKD. Trimming pared 5 bases from V and 5 bases from J, leaving 12 bases between. This CDR3 comprises 14 residues. The DNA for the CDR3 is TGTGCCACCAGTGTCGGTGGCAGCGACAATGAGCAGTTCTTC. Translating it yields CATSVGGSDNEQFF.

This clonotype was detected only a few times. This chain connects TRBV20-1 to TRBJ1-4; D unresolved. Germline V gives CDR1 DFQATT, CDR2 SNEGSKA (reference sequence). The CDR3 spans 13 residues. The ends were cut back, 3 bases at V and 3 bases at J, with 8 bases in the middle. CDR3 region: CSARIGANEKLFF. CDR3 DNA sequence: TGCAGTGCTAGGATAGGAGCTAATGAAAAACTGTTTTTT.

This clonotype appeared many times. This chain links TRBV7-2 with TRBJ2-3; 10 bases map to TRBD2. V was pared by 5 bases and J by 7 bases, with 12 bases of the junction left unmatched. The CDR3 sequence is 16 residues long. CDR1 and CDR2 (germline): SGHTA, FQGNSA. The DNA for the CDR3 is TGTGCCAGCAGCCTTAGCGGGGGGCCAGACGGAAATACGCAGTATTTT. This sequence encodes CASSLSGGPDGNTQYF. Filled out from reference TRBV7-2 and TRBJ2-3, the complete variable domain reads GAGVSQSPSNKVTEKGKDVELRCDPISGHTALYWYRQSLGQGLEFLIYFQGNSAPDKSGLPSDRFSAERTGGSVSTLTIQRTQQEDSAVYLCASSLSGGPDGNTQYFGPGTRLTVL.

Many counts were recorded for this clonotype. The rearrangement joins TRBV7-2 to TRBJ1-1; D ambiguous. CDR3 length equals 12 residues. Deletions cut 5 bases from V and 5 bases from J, with 9 bases between. Germline V lookup: CDR1 SGHTA, CDR2 FQGNSA. This CDR3 reads CASSLDWTEAFF. The DNA of the CDR3 is TGTGCCAGCAGCCTAGATTGGACTGAAGCTTTCTTT.